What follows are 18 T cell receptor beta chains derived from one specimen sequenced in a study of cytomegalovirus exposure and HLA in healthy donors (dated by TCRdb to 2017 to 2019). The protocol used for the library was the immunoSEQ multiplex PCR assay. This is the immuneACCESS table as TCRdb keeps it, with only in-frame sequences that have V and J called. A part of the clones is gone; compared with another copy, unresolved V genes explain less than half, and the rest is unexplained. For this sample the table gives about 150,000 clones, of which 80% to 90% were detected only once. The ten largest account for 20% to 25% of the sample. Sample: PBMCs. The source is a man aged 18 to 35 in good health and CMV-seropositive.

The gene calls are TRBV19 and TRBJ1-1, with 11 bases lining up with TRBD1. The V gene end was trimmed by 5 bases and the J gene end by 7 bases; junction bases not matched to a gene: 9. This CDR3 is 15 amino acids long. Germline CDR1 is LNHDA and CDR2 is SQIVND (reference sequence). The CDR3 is CASSPRTGGYSEAFF. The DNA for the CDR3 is TGTGCCAGTAGTCCCCGGACAGGGGGCTATAGTGAAGCTTTCTTT.

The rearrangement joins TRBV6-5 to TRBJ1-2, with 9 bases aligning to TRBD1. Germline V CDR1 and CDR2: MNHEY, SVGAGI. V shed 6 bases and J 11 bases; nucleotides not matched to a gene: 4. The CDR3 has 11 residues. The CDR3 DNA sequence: TGTGCCAGCAGGGACAGGGGAGGATACACCTTC. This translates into CASRDRGGYTF.

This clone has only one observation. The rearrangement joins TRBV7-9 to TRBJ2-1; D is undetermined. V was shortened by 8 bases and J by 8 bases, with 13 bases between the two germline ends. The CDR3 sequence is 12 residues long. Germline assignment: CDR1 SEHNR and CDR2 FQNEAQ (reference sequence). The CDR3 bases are TGTGCCAGCCGAGGTCCAAAGCATGAGCAGTTCTTC. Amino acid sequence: CASRGPKHEQFF.

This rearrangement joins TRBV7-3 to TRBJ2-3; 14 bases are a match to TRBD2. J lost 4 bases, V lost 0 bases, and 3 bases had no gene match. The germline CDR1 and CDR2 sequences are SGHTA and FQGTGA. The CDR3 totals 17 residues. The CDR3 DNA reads TGTGCCAGCAGCTTAACTGCGGGACTAGCGGGGGCAGATACGCAGTATTTT. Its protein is CASSLTAGLAGADTQYF.

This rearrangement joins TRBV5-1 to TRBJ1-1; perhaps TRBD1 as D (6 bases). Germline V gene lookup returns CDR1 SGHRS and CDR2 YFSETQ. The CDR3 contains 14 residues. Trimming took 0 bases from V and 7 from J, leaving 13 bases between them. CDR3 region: CASSLDRAGREAFF. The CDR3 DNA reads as TGCGCCAGCAGCTTGGACAGGGCCGGCCGTGAAGCTTTCTTT.

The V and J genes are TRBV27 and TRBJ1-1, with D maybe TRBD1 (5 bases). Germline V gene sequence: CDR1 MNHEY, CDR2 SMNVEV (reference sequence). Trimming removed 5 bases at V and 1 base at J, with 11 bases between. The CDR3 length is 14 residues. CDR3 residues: CASSQGHPNTEAFF. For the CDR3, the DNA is TGTGCCAGCAGTCAAGGACACCCGAACACTGAAGCTTTCTTT.

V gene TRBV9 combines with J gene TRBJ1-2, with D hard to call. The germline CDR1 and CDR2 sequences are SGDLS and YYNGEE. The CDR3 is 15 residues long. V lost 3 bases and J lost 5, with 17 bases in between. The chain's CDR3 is CASSGGERSRYGYTF. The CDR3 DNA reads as TGTGCCAGCAGCGGCGGTGAGAGGTCGAGATATGGCTACACCTTC.

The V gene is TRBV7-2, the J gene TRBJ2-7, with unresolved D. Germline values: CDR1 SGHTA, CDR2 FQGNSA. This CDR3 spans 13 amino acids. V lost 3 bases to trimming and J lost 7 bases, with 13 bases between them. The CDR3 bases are TGTGCCAGCAGCTTTGCGGTTCCCCTGGAGCAGTACTTC. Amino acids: CASSFAVPLEQYF.

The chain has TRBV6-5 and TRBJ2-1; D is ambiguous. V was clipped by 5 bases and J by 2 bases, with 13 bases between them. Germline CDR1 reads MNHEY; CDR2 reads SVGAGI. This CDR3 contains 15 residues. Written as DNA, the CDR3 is TGTGCCAGCAGTAACCCCAACTCACCCTACAATGAGCAGTTCTTC. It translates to CASSNPNSPYNEQFF.

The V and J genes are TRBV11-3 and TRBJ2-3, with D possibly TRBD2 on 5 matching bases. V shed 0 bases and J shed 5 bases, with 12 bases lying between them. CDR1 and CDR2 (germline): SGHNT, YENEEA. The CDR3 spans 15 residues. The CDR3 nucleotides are TGTGCCAGCAGCTTAGACGGGAACCGCAGAGATACGCAGTATTTT. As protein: CASSLDGNRRDTQYF.

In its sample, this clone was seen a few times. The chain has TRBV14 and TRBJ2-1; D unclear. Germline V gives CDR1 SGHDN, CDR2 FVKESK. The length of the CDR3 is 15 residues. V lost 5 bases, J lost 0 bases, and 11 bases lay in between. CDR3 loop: CASSANRGSYNEQFF. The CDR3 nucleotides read TGTGCCAGCAGCGCGAACCGTGGCTCCTACAATGAGCAGTTCTTC. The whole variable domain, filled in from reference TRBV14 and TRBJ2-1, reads EAGVTQFPSHSVIEKGQTVTLRCDPISGHDNLYWYRRVMGKEIKFLLHFVKESKQDESGMPNNRFLAERTGGTYSTLKVQPAELEDSGVYFCASSANRGSYNEQFFGPGTRLTVL.

The CDR3 DNA reads TGTGCCAGCAGGAGCACAGGGATCGAGCAGTACTTC. Its protein is CASRSTGIEQYF. The rearrangement links TRBV6-5 to TRBJ2-7; possible D gene TRBD1, 6 bases. Germline lookup yields CDR1 MNHEY and CDR2 SVGAGI. V was shortened by 6 bases and J by 6 bases, with 12 bases between the two germline ends. The CDR3 totals 12 residues.

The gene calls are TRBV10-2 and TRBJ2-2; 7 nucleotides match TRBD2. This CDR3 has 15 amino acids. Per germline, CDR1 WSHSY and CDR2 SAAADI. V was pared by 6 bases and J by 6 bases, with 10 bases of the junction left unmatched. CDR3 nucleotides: TGCGCCAGCAGACCCACTAGCGTGGTAGCCGGGGAGCTGTTTTTT. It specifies CASRPTSVVAGELFF.

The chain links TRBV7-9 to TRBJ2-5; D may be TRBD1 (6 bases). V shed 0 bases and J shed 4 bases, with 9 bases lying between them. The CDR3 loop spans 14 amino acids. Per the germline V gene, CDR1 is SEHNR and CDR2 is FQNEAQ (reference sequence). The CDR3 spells CASSLASRGETQYF. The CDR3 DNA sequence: TGTGCCAGCAGCTTAGCCAGCAGGGGAGAGACCCAGTACTTC.

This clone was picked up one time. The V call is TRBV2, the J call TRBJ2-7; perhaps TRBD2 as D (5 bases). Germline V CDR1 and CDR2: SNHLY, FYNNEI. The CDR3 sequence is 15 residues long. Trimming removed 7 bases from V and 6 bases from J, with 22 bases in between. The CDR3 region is CASKLLRVHTAEQYF. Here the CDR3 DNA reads TGTGCCAGCAAGTTGTTGCGGGTCCATACCGCCGAGCAGTACTTC. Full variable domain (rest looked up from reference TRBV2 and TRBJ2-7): EPEVTQTPSHQVTQMGQEVILRCVPISNHLYFYWYRQILGQKVEFLVSFYNNEISEKSEIFDDQFSVERPDGSNFTLKIRSTKLEDSAMYFCASKLLRVHTAEQYFGPGTRLTVT.

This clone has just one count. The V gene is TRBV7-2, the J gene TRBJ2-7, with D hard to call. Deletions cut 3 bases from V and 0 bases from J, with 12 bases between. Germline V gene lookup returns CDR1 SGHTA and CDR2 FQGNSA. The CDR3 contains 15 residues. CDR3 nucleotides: TGTGCCAGCAGCTTTAACGACATGAGCTCCTACGAGCAGTACTTC. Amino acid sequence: CASSFNDMSSYEQYF.

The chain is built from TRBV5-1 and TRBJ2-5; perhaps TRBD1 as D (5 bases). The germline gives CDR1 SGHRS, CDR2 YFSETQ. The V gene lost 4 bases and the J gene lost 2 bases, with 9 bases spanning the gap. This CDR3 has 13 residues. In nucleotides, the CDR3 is TGCGCCAGCAGCGCCCAGGGACAAGAGACCCAGTACTTC. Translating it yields CASSAQGQETQYF. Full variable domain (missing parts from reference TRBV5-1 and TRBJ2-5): KAGVTQTPRYLIKTRGQQVTLSCSPISGHRSVSWYQQTPGQGLQFLFEYFSETQRNKGNFPGRFSGRQFSNSRSEMNVSTLELGDSALYLCASSAQGQETQYFGPGTRLLVL.

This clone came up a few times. CDR3 DNA: TGTGCCAGCAGCAGACTTTTCTTTTGGGACAGGGACTCCTACGAGCAGTACTTC. Its translation is CASSRLFFWDRDSYEQYF. The rearrangement links TRBV21-1 to TRBJ2-7; the table's D call TRBD1 went unverified against the DNA. TRBV21-1 is noted as a pseudogene. CDR3 size: 18 residues.